This paragraph reports one TCR beta chain. The antigen is unknown. This record comes from a study of cytomegalovirus exposure and HLA in healthy donors. Study-wide findings and caveats: TCR clusters originating in the first cohort tended to co-occur in the 120 validation repertoires, according to a later analysis. The authors enumerated roughly 180 TCR beta chains as linked to cytomegalovirus.

The CDR3 runs to 13 residues. Per germline, CDR1 SGHDN and CDR2 FVKESK. V lost 0 bases, J lost 13 bases, and 16 bases lay in between. The repertoire was sequenced with immunoSEQ multiplex PCR; TCRdb's copy has only in-frame clones and lacks some. In the table there are around 70,000 clones, about 91% of which are singletons. It was the roughly 120-subject validation cohort, separate from the approximately 690-subject first cohort, to which the donors belonged. The sequence derives from a man aged 18 to 30 in good health and CMV-seronegative. V is TRBV14 and J is TRBJ2-7, with D maybe TRBD1 (6 bases). The sample taken for sequencing was PBMCs. This CDR3 reads CASSQDWQGRYYF. The CDR3 DNA is TGTGCCAGCAGCCAAGATTGGCAGGGGCGTTATTACTTC.